This T cell receptor (beta chain) was observed in a study of naive and memory T cell subsets. The V gene's germline CDR1 is LGHDT and CDR2 YNNKEL (reference sequence). The CDR3 runs 12 residues. Trimming pared 0 bases from V and 6 bases from J, leaving 6 bases between. Note on this clonotype: Its cognate antigen is unknown.

The beta constant-region primer was an equimolar mix of two oligonucleotides covering TRBC1 and TRBC2. Four rounds of PCR amplified the ligated cDNA using nested alpha and beta constant-region primers plus SP2. TCRdb used MiXCR to reprocess the UMI-ligation and nested PCR reads, holding one entry per CDR3 protein. The data show about 150,000 distinct CDR3 sequences, 22% seen once. General observations from the study: A few larger clonotypes appeared in naive repertoires, especially CD8, possibly memory cells re-expressing CD45RA. Each distinct alpha or beta sequence counts as one clonotype.

The receptor comes from a human donor in good health. Material: naive CD4+ T cells from blood. The gene calls are TRBV3-1 and TRBJ2-7; D is unresolved. The CDR3 coding sequence is TGTGCCAGCAGCCAAGAAGGTCGCGAGCAGTACTTC. It specifies CASSQEGREQYF.